This is a list of T cell receptor beta chains from one sample in a study of OX40 agonist ivuxolimab in advanced cancers. Here immunoSEQ multiplex PCR was the method, and the copy in TCRdb shows in-frame clones only, minus some. The table records fewer than 70,000 clones, 65% to 90% of them present only once. The sample consisted of CD4+ or CD8+ T cells sorted from blood, taken in a trial of the OX40 agonist ivuxolimab. The receptors derive from an adult with an advanced solid tumor such as melanoma, head and neck, liver or kidney cancer. Both conserved end residues are trimmed from each CDR3. Each record gives: V gene, J gene, CDR3 protein.

>TRBV6-4|TRBJ2-7
ARVRTASYEQY
>TRBV19|TRBJ2-3
ASSQARGSTDTQY
>TRBV7-2|TRBJ1-2
ASSPRGGRLDYGYT
>TRBV6-6|TRBJ2-1
ASSLAAYNEQF
>TRBV5-1|TRBJ1-4
ASRPTKGGEEKLF
>TRBV9|TRBJ1-3
ASSARRVGNTIY
>TRBV18|TRBJ2-1
ASSPSGDNEQF
>TRBV10-3|TRBJ2-1
AISESGSYYNEQF
>TRBV29-1|TRBJ2-1
SVVREESYNEQF
>TRBV7-8|TRBJ2-1
ASSVNGGEQF
>TRBV7-2|TRBJ2-5
ASSLARGETQY
>TRBV11-2|TRBJ2-3
ASSLDLAGASDTQY
>TRBV4-1|TRBJ1-2
ASSPMWRTNYGYT
>TRBV6-5|TRBJ2-3
ASSYSGDTQY
>TRBV15|TRBJ2-7
ATSSRGGHEQY
>TRBV30|TRBJ1-5
AWSVGSYNQPQH
>TRBV27|TRBJ1-5
ASTRRGMGTTQPQH
>TRBV21-1|TRBJ1-4
ASSLGEGPSREEKLF
>TRBV10-3|TRBJ2-1
AISADNEQF
>TRBV5-4|TRBJ2-3
ASSPPGLAGDYTQY
>TRBV12-5|TRBJ2-1
ASGSTTSGSIGEQF
>TRBV5-4|TRBJ2-7
ASSPTPMGSYEQY
>TRBV5-8|TRBJ2-5
APGDRWETQY
>TRBV6-5|TRBJ1-4
ASSYTGQKLF
>TRBV5-4|TRBJ2-7
ASSSSKDRVNYEQY
>TRBV1|TRBJ2-7
TSSQVGGKCEQY
>TRBV9|TRBJ2-3
ASSVGPLAGLTDTQY
>TRBV28|TRBJ2-7
ASKIAGGYEQY
>TRBV7-2|TRBJ2-6
ASSHRAANVLT
>TRBV13|TRBJ2-2
ASSLFSGANTGELF
>TRBV7-2|TRBJ2-7
ASSWGDYEQY
>TRBV30|TRBJ2-7
AWSADRDYEQY
>TRBV18|TRBJ2-7
ASSGVGERGYEQY
>TRBV10-2|TRBJ1-5
ASSGQTGGGQPQH
>TRBV2|TRBJ1-6
ASRVRGSGIDNSPLH
>TRBV11-2|TRBJ2-7
ASSLGPVGSEQY
>TRBV28|TRBJ2-1
ASSRRRGPANEQF
>TRBV10-3|TRBJ1-1
AISPDGGNTEAF
>TRBV4-3|TRBJ2-7
ASSQGFGSGFYEQY
>TRBV7-2|TRBJ1-1
ASSLSHAEAF
>TRBV4-1|TRBJ2-4
ASSLAQAGKNIQY
>TRBV5-1|TRBJ2-2
ASSRLQGNTGELF
>TRBV20-1|TRBJ1-1
SARADREAF
>TRBV2|TRBJ2-7
ASSGRGREQY
>TRBV9|TRBJ2-2
ASSVHPTGELF
>TRBV19|TRBJ2-7
ASSVRGQGVEQY
>TRBV7-9|TRBJ1-2
ASSSRQGAAGYGYT
>TRBV9|TRBJ1-1
ASSVGQGSSEAF
>TRBV28|TRBJ1-4
ASRTGEIGLF
>TRBV19|TRBJ1-3
ASTFDWDSGNTIY
>TRBV5-1|TRBJ2-1
ASSFRQDEQF
>TRBV4-3|TRBJ1-2
ASSQGQGKEGYT
>TRBV7-6|TRBJ2-7
ASSSAAGREAYEQY
>TRBV5-4|TRBJ2-5
ASTRQDLQETQY
>TRBV18|TRBJ2-3
ASSPDGGSTDTQY
>TRBV7-8|TRBJ1-5
ASSSDRNQPQH
>TRBV23-1|TRBJ2-7
ASSQVQLEQY
>TRBV11-3|TRBJ2-7
ASSLDPGRSEQY
>TRBV2|TRBJ2-5
ASSEARTGGGRETQY